The 12 T cell receptor beta chains below all came from one sample that was sequenced in a study of blood T cell repertoires in COVID-19. The assay was immunoSEQ multiplex PCR, and TCRdb's table has in-frame clones only and misses some. The sample records roughly 220,000 clones, approximately 83% being singletons. Sequencing input: peripheral blood. These receptors came from a woman in her twenties or thirties who had recovered from COVID-19.

J is TRBJ1-5 and V is TRBV6-2 or TRBV6-3; the match to TRBD1 covers 8 bases. The CDR3 has 14 amino acids. V trimming: 5 bases; J trimming: 9 bases; junction bases outside the gene matches: 9. Germline values: CDR1 MNHEY, CDR2 SVGEGT. The CDR3 spells CASSPRQGYWPQHF. The CDR3 region has the DNA TGTGCCAGCAGTCCCCGACAGGGGTATTGGCCCCAGCATTTT.

The chain joins TRBV27 to TRBJ2-1; D is unclear. Trimming removed 6 bases from V and 6 bases from J, with 12 bases in between. This CDR3 is 13 amino acids long. Germline assignment: CDR1 MNHEY and CDR2 SMNVEV (reference sequence). DNA for the CDR3: TGTGCCAGCAGCGTCGTTGTTTTCAATGAGCAGTTCTTC. Protein sequence: CASSVVVFNEQFF.

The CDR3 is CAGALGTKETQYF. CDR3 DNA sequence: TGTGCCGGCGCGCTCGGGACAAAAGAGACCCAGTACTTC. The chain has TRBV18 and TRBJ2-5; possibly TRBD1 for D (6 bases). This CDR3 contains 13 residues. V lost 11 bases and J lost 3, with 16 bases in between. The germline CDR1 and CDR2 sequences are KGHSH and LQKENI.

Points on this clone: Within the sample, other DNA sequences also encode this same CDR3. This chain joins TRBV27 and TRBJ2-7; 13 nucleotides line up with TRBD2. The junction had 4 bases not matched to a gene; V was cut back by 5 bases and J by 3 bases. The germline gives CDR1 MNHEY, CDR2 SMNVEV (reference sequence). The CDR3 has 15 amino acids. This chain's CDR3 is CASSPRTSGSYEQYF. CDR3 coding DNA: TGTGCCAGCAGTCCCAGGACTAGCGGGAGCTACGAGCAGTACTTC.

The rearrangement joins TRBV29-1 to TRBJ1-1, with a weak D call TRBD1 (6 bases). This CDR3 contains 12 residues. V lost 4 bases to trimming and J lost 5 bases, with 11 bases between them. Germline CDR1 and CDR2: SQVTM and ANQGSEA. CDR3 residues: CSVGGPGTEAFF. The CDR3 DNA follows: TGCAGCGTTGGGGGGCCAGGGACTGAAGCTTTCTTT.

The table lists this clone with a count of one. V and J are TRBV24-1 and TRBJ2-2; the match to TRBD2 covers 9 bases. Germline CDR1 reads KGHDR; CDR2 reads SFDVKD. The CDR3 sequence is 14 residues long. After removal of 9 bases from V and 3 bases from J, the junction contained 4 bases not matched to a gene. CDR3 region: CATSTSGYTGELFF. In DNA form, the CDR3 reads TGTGCCACCTCTACTAGCGGGTACACCGGGGAGCTGTTTTTT.

This sequence joins TRBV5-6 and TRBJ2-5; TRBD2 aligns across 7 bases. The CDR3 length is 14 residues. The V segment lost 3 bases and the J segment 0 bases; nucleotides outside the gene matches: 2. CDR1 is SGHDT, CDR2 YYEEEE, per germline. CDR3 in DNA: TGTGCCAGCAGCTACGGGGGGTACCAAGAGACCCAGTACTTC. Translating gives CASSYGGYQETQYF.

The chain joins TRBV7-9 to TRBJ2-1; possible D gene TRBD1, 6 bases. CDR1 SEHNR and CDR2 FQNEAQ come from the germline V gene (reference sequence). Trimming took off 4 bases at V and 6 bases at J, with 16 bases between the two ends. CDR3 length: 15 amino acids. CDR3 sequence (DNA): TGTGCCAGCAGCTCCCATTCCCCAGGGGCCAATGAGCAGTTCTTC. Residues: CASSSHSPGANEQFF.

V usage is TRBV19 and J usage is TRBJ1-1; no firm D call. Trimming shortened V by 8 bases and J by 4 bases, and 14 bases separated the two germline ends. CDR1 and CDR2 (germline): LNHDA, SQIVND (reference sequence). The CDR3 runs to 13 residues. CDR3 bases: TGTGCCAGTGGGGAGCCTCGGAGCACTGAAGCTTTCTTT. It yields the protein CASGEPRSTEAFF.

This CDR3 is CSVERVRGDSPLHF. CDR3 sequence (DNA): TGCAGCGTTGAAAGGGTCAGGGGCGATTCACCCCTCCACTTT. The genes are TRBV29-1 and TRBJ1-6; TRBD1 is a possible D gene (6 bases). The V end was cut by 2 bases, the J end by 8 bases, with 13 bases between. The CDR3 consists of 14 residues. Germline loops: CDR1 SQVTM, CDR2 ANQGSEA.

This chain links TRBV11-1 with TRBJ2-7; possibly TRBD2 for D (5 bases). There are 14 residues in the CDR3. Trimming cost V 3 bases and J 3 bases, with 12 bases left between them. CDR1 is SGHAT, CDR2 FQDESV, per germline (reference sequence). This CDR3 is CASSFMDGDYEQYF. The CDR3 nucleotides read TGTGCCAGCAGCTTCATGGACGGGGACTACGAGCAGTACTTC.

V usage is TRBV28 and J usage is TRBJ1-6, with a weak D call TRBD1 (6 bases). The germline V gene has CDR1 MDHEN and CDR2 SYDVKM. Trimming took 6 bases from V and 8 from J, leaving 17 bases between them. This CDR3 is 15 amino acids long. CDR3 nucleotide sequence: TGTGCCAGCAGGCTCCCTGGGGGCTACGATTCACCCCTCCACTTT. This translates into CASRLPGGYDSPLHF.